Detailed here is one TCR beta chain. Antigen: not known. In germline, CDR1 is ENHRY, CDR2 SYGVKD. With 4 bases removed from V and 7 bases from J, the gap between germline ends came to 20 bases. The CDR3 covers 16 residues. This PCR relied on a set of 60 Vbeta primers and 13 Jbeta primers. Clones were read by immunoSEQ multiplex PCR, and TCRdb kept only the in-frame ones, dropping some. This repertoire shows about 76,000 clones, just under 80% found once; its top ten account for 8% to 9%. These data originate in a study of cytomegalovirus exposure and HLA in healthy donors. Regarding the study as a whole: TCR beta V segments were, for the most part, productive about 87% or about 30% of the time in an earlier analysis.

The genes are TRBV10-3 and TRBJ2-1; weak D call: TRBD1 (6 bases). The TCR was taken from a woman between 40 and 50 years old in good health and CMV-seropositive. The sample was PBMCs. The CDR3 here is CAISGARIGGSNEQFF. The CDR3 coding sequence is TGTGCCATCAGTGGGGCGCGAATAGGGGGAAGTAATGAGCAGTTCTTC.